The T cell receptor (beta chain) under discussion was sequenced for a study of T cells in narcolepsy. Trimming stripped 4 bases from V and 1 base from J, with 10 bases between. Germline V gene sequence: CDR1 SGHTA, CDR2 FQGNSA. The CDR3 sequence is 14 residues long. Repertoires were generated with immunoSEQ multiplex PCR, while TCRdb's copy carries only in-frame clones and drops some. Of fewer than 40,000 clones listed, around 83% are singletons. With regard to this clone: Its antigen remains unknown.

Study outcomes and limitations: Some memory CD4+ repertoires had no autoreactive clone sequences. Healthy controls reportedly lacked the autoreactive clonotypes serially found in patients' blood. HCRT-specific and TRIB2-specific autoreactive clonotypes appeared among same-patient CSF and blood CD4+ clonotypes.

The TCR originated in a human donor in good health. Sequenced: memory (CD45RA-) CD4+ T cells from blood. The chain uses TRBV7-2 and TRBJ1-1; TRBD1 might be the D (6 bases). Here the CDR3 reads CASSSQGSNTEAFF. CDR3 coding DNA: TGTGCCAGCAGCTCACAGGGATCGAACACTGAAGCTTTCTTT. The full variable domain, completed using reference TRBV7-2 and TRBJ1-1, is GAGVSQSPSNKVTEKGKDVELRCDPISGHTALYWYRQSLGQGLEFLIYFQGNSAPDKSGLPSDRFSAERTGGSVSTLTIQRTQQEDSAVYLCASSSQGSNTEAFFGQGTRLTVV.